The present TCR beta chain was sequenced within a study of shared clonotypes between healthy human individuals. With 0 bases removed from V and 8 bases from J, the gap between germline ends came to 12 bases. The CDR3 consists of 14 residues. Germline lookup yields CDR1 SGDLS and CDR2 YYNGEE. In the naive CD8 group, cells lacked CD45RO and were positively selected for CCR7, so terminally differentiated effector memory CD45RA+ cells were left out. Data came from immunoSEQ multiplex PCR; TCRdb stores just in-frame clones and leaves some out. The sample records hundreds of thousands of clones, roughly 95% being singletons.

Material for sequencing was naive CD8+ T cells sorted from blood. The clonotype was recovered from a woman under 40 in good health. The chain employs TRBV9 and TRBJ2-1, with D possibly being TRBD2 (6 bases). The CDR3 loop is CASSVAVASDEQFF. The CDR3 DNA is TGTGCCAGCAGCGTAGCTGTCGCTAGCGATGAGCAGTTCTTC.